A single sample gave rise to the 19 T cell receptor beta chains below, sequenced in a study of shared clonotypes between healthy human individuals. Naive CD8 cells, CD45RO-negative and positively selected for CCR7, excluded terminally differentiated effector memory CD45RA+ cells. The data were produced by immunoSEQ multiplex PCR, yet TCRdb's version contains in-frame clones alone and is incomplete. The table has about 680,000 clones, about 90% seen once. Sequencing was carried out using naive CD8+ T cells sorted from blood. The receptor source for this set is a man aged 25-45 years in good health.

CDR3 coding DNA: TGTGCCAGCAGTTTACCAGGGAGTTCCTATGGCTACACCTTC. Translated, it gives CASSLPGSSYGYTF. The J gene is TRBJ1-2, the V gene TRBV28; possible D gene TRBD1, 5 bases. The CDR3 is made up of 14 amino acids. The germline V gene has CDR1 MDHEN and CDR2 SYDVKM. V was clipped by 2 bases and J by 4 bases, with 11 bases between them.

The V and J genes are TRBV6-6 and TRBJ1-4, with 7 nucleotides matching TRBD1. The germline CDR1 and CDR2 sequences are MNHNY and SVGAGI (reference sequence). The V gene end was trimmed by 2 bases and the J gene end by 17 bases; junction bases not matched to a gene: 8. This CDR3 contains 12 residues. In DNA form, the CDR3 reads TGTGCCAGCAGTTACGGGACAGAAAGGCGTTTTTTT. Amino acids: CASSYGTERRFF.

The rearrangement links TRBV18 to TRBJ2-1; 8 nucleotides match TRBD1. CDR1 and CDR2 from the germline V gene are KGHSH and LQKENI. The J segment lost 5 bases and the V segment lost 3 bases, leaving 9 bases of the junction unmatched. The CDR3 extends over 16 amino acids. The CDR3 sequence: CASSPWAGGADNEQFF. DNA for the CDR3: TGTGCCAGCTCACCTTGGGCAGGGGGCGCGGACAATGAGCAGTTCTTC.

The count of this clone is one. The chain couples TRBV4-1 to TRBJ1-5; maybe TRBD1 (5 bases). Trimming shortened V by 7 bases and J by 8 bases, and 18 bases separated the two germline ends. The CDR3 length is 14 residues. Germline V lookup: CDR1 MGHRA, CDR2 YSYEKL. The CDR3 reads CASTPGTSLEPQHF. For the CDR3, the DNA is TGCGCCAGCACCCCCGGGACGTCCCTGGAGCCCCAGCATTTT.

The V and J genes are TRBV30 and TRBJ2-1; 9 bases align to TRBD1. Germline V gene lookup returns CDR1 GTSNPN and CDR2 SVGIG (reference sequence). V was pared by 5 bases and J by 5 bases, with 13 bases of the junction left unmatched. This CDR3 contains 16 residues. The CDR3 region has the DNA TGTGCCTGGGAAGGGGTAGGGACAGGGAGAGACAATGAGCAGTTCTTC. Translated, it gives CAWEGVGTGRDNEQFF. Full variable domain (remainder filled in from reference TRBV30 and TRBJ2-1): SQTIHQWPATLVQPVGSPLSLECTVEGTSNPNLYWYRQAAGRGLQLLFYSVGIGQISSEVPQNLSASRPQDRQFILSSKKLLLSDSGFYLCAWEGVGTGRDNEQFFGPGTRLTVL.

The CDR3 loop reads CASSHLVSSSRDSYEQYF. CDR3 coding DNA: TGTGCCAGCAGCCACTTAGTTTCTTCGTCCCGGGACAGCTACGAGCAGTACTTC. The gene calls are TRBV7-8 and TRBJ2-7; TRBD1 matches 7 bases. J gave up 3 bases and V 5 bases, and 19 bases lay outside the gene matches. Germline values: CDR1 SGHVS, CDR2 FQNEAQ. The CDR3 is made up of 18 amino acids.

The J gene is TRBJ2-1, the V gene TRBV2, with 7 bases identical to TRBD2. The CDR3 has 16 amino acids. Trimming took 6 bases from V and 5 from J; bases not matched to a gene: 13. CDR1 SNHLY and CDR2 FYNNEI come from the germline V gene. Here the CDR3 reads CASRTVSSGTHNEQFF. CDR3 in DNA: TGTGCCAGCAGAACCGTGTCTAGCGGTACCCACAATGAGCAGTTCTTC.

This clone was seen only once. CDR3 DNA sequence: TGTGCCAGCAGTTTTAGGGATCTCTACGAGCAGTACTTC. It specifies CASSFRDLYEQYF. The chain uses TRBV28 and TRBJ2-7; D gene ambiguous. V was shortened by 3 bases and J by 3 bases, with 9 bases between the two germline ends. From germline, CDR1 is MDHEN and CDR2 SYDVKM. This CDR3 has 13 amino acids.

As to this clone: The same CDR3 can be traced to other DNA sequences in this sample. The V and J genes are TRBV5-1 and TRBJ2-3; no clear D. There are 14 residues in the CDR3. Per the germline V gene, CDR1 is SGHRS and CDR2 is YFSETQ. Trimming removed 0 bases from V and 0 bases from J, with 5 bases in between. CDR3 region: CASSLGTSTDTQYF. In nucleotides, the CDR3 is TGCGCCAGCAGCTTGGGAACTAGCACAGATACGCAGTATTTT.

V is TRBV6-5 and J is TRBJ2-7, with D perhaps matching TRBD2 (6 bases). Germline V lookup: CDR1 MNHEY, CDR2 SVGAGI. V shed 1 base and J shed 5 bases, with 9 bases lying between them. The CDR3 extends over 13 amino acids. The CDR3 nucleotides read TGTGCCAGCAGTTACTTGGGGGAGGACGAGCAGTACTTC. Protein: CASSYLGEDEQYF.

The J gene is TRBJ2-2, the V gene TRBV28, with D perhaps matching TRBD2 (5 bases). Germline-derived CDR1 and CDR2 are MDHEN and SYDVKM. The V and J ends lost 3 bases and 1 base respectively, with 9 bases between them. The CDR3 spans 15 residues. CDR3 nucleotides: TGTGCCAGCAGTTTTTTTAGCGAGAACACCGGGGAGCTGTTTTTT. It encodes CASSFFSENTGELFF.

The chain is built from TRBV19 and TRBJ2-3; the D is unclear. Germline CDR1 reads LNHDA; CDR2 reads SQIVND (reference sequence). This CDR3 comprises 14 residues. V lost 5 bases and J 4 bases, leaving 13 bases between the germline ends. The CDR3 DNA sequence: TGTGCCAGTAGTGGGTACGATACTGCAGATACGCAGTATTTT. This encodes CASSGYDTADTQYF.

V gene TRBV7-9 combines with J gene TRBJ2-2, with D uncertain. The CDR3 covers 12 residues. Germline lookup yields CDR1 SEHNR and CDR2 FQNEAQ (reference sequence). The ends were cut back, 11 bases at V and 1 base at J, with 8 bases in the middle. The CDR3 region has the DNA TGTGCCGGATACAAGAACACCGGGGAGCTGTTTTTT. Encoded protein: CAGYKNTGELFF.

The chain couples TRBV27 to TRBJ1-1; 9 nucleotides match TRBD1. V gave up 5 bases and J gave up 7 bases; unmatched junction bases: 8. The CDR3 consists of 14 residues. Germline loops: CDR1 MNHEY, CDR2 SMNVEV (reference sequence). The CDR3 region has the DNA TGTGCCAGCAGTAGGACAGGGGCGATCGATGAAGCTTTCTTT. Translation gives CASSRTGAIDEAFF.

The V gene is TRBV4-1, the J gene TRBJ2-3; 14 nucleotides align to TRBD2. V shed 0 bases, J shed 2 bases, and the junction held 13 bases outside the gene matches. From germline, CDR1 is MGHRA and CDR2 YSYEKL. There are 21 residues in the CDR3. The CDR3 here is CASSQDGTSGRLEILTDTQYF. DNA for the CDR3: TGCGCCAGCAGCCAAGATGGGACTAGCGGGAGACTGGAGATTCTCACAGATACGCAGTATTTT.

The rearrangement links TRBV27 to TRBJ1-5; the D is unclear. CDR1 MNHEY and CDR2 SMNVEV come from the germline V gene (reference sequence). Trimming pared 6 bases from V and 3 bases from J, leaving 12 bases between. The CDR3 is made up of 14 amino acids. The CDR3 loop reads CASSRGGINQPQHF. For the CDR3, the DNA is TGTGCCAGCAGCCGCGGAGGGATCAATCAGCCCCAGCATTTT.

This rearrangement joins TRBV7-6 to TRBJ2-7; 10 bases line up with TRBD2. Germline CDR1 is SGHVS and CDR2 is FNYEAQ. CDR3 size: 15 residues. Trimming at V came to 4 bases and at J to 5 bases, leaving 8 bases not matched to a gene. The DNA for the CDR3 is TGTGCCAGCAGCTCCCCCATAGGACTAGCGGACGAGCAGTACTTC. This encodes CASSSPIGLADEQYF. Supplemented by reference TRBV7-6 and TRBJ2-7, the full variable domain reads GAGVSQSPRYKVTKRGQDVALRCDPISGHVSLYWYRQALGQGPEFLTYFNYEAQQDKSGLPNDRFSAERPEGSISTLTIQRTEQRDSAMYRCASSSPIGLADEQYFGPGTRLTVT.

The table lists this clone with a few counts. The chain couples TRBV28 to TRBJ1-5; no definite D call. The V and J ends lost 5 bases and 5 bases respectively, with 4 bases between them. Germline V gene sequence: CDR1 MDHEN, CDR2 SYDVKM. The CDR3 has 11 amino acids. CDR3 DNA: TGTGCCAGCAGTGATCATCAGCCCCAGCATTTT. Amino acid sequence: CASSDHQPQHF.

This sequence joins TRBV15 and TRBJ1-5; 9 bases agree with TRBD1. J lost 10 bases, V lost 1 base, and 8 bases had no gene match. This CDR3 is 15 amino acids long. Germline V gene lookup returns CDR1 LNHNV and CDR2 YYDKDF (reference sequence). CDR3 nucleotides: TGTGCCACCAGCAGAGTCGGGACAGGGAGGCATCCCCAGCATTTT. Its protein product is CATSRVGTGRHPQHF.